A selection of T cell receptor beta chains follows, all from one sample in a study of radiation and T cells in renal cell carcinoma. The data were produced by immunoSEQ multiplex PCR, yet TCRdb's version contains in-frame clones alone and is incomplete. The table records some 78,000 clones, 89% of them present only once. Sample: blood, taken from a patient whose treatment included radiotherapy and nephrectomy. The receptor source for this set is a woman aged 70-85 years with renal cell carcinoma. Both conserved end residues are part of each CDR3. Fields, in order: D gene, clone size, V gene, J gene, CDR3 protein, CDR3 DNA. D genes are given only for firm matches. Where a row states a size, it is once, few, many or the class of an expanded clone; other rows omit it.

D gene: TRBD1; clone size: once; V gene: TRBV2; J gene: TRBJ1-5; CDR3 protein: CASSEDRGGQPQHF; CDR3 DNA: TGTGCCAGCAGTGAGGACAGGGGGGGCCAGCCCCAGCATTTT
D gene: .; clone size: .; V gene: TRBV29-1; J gene: TRBJ2-1; CDR3 protein: CSHRVYNEQFF; CDR3 DNA: TGCAGCCACCGGGTCTACAATGAGCAGTTCTTC
D gene: .; clone size: .; V gene: TRBV6-1; J gene: TRBJ1-5; CDR3 protein: CASRVQGDSNQPQHF; CDR3 DNA: TGTGCCAGCAGAGTACAGGGAGATAGCAATCAGCCCCAGCATTTT
D gene: TRBD2; clone size: .; V gene: TRBV5-4; J gene: TRBJ2-7; CDR3 protein: CAASLAGGHEQYF; CDR3 DNA: TGTGCCGCGTCTCTAGCGGGGGGACACGAGCAGTACTTC
D gene: .; clone size: .; V gene: TRBV7-8; J gene: TRBJ1-1; CDR3 protein: CASSPPAPSWLNTEAFF; CDR3 DNA: TGTGCCAGCAGCCCTCCCGCGCCATCCTGGCTGAACACTGAAGCTTTCTTT
D gene: TRBD1; clone size: .; V gene: TRBV4-2; J gene: TRBJ2-5; CDR3 protein: CASSQDETGGQETQYF; CDR3 DNA: TGTGCCAGCAGCCAAGATGAGACAGGGGGACAAGAGACCCAGTACTTC
D gene: .; clone size: .; V gene: TRBV11-3; J gene: TRBJ2-2; CDR3 protein: CASSLRGSDGELFF; CDR3 DNA: TGTGCCAGCAGCTTACGAGGGAGCGACGGGGAGCTGTTTTTT
D gene: .; clone size: .; V gene: TRBV6-1; J gene: TRBJ2-2; CDR3 protein: CASSELVETGELFF; CDR3 DNA: TGTGCCAGCAGTGAATTGGTAGAAACCGGGGAGCTGTTTTTT
D gene: TRBD1; clone size: .; V gene: TRBV28; J gene: TRBJ1-6; CDR3 protein: CASSSPGQGYSPLHF; CDR3 DNA: TGTGCCAGCAGTTCCCCGGGACAGGGGTATTCACCCCTCCACTTT
D gene: .; clone size: few; V gene: TRBV19; J gene: TRBJ1-1; CDR3 protein: CASSIGIEAFF; CDR3 DNA: TGTGCCAGTAGTATAGGGATTGAAGCTTTCTTT
D gene: .; clone size: .; V gene: TRBV28; J gene: TRBJ1-2; CDR3 protein: CASSKDGLYGYTF; CDR3 DNA: TGTGCCAGCAGTAAAGACGGCCTCTATGGCTACACCTTC